This entry lists 31 T cell receptor beta chains sequenced from one sample in a study of OX40 agonist ivuxolimab in advanced cancers. Data came from immunoSEQ multiplex PCR; TCRdb stores just in-frame clones and leaves some out. The sample holds tens of thousands of clones, around 80% seen once. Source: CD4+ or CD8+ T cells sorted from blood, taken in a trial of the OX40 agonist ivuxolimab. The receptors here all came from an adult with an advanced solid tumor such as melanoma, head and neck, liver or kidney cancer.

This clone was seen a single time. The J gene is TRBJ2-7, the V gene TRBV28; D possibly matches TRBD1 or TRBD2 (5 bases each). V lost 1 base and J lost 7, with 17 bases in between. Germline CDR1 and CDR2: MDHEN and SYDVKM. The CDR3 is made up of 15 amino acids. CDR3 nucleotide sequence: TGTGCCAGCAGTTTATACAGGCGGGCCCGTCTGGAGCAGTACTTC. Translated, it gives CASSLYRRARLEQYF.

The chain links TRBV28 to TRBJ2-7; no reliable D call. V gave up 5 bases and J gave up 3 bases, with 5 bases separating them. The CDR3 is made up of 11 amino acids. CDR1 and CDR2 (germline): MDHEN, SYDVKM. The CDR3: CASSNYYEQYF. The CDR3 DNA reads as TGTGCCAGCAGTAACTACTACGAGCAGTACTTC. Combining the CDR3 with reference TRBV28 and TRBJ2-7 gives the whole variable domain DVKVTQSSRYLVKRTGEKVFLECVQDMDHENMFWYRQDPGLGLRLIYFSYDVKMKEKGDIPEGYSVSREKKERFSLILESASTNQTSMYLCASSNYYEQYFGPGTRLTVT.

The V gene is TRBV13, the J gene TRBJ2-3, with TRBD1 matching over 9 bases. The CDR3 extends over 17 amino acids. Unmatched junction bases numbered 7, after V lost 0 bases and J lost 3 bases. From germline, CDR1 is PRHDT and CDR2 FYEKMQ (reference sequence). The CDR3 sequence: CASSLGPGQGLTDTQYF. The CDR3 region has the DNA TGTGCCAGCAGCTTAGGCCCGGGACAGGGATTGACAGATACGCAGTATTTT.

As for this clone: A read error may produce the germline difference seen at one junction end. This rearrangement joins TRBV18 to TRBJ2-7; TRBD1 is a possible D gene (6 bases). The CDR3 has 13 residues. Germline values: CDR1 KGHSH, CDR2 LQKENI. CDR3 bases: TGTGCCAGCTCGCCACAGGGTACGCACGAGCAGTACTTC. It is translated as CASSPQGTHEQYF.

This clone was found a few times. This chain connects TRBV7-8 to TRBJ2-7; D remains unclear. The CDR3 is 14 residues long. CDR1 SGHVS and CDR2 FQNEAQ come from the germline V gene. Deletions cut 0 bases from V and 4 bases from J, with 10 bases between. CDR3: CASSLADVRYEQYF. CDR3 coding DNA: TGTGCCAGCAGCTTAGCCGACGTCCGATACGAGCAGTACTTC.

This chain connects TRBV28 to TRBJ2-7; possible D gene TRBD1, 6 bases. CDR1 MDHEN and CDR2 SYDVKM come from the germline V gene. The CDR3 extends over 13 amino acids. V lost 8 bases and J lost 7, with 18 bases in between. In DNA, the CDR3 is TGTGCCAGCTCGAAGGACAGTCCCGGGGAGCAGTACTTC. Protein: CASSKDSPGEQYF.

This clone has a handful of counts. The rearrangement links TRBV19 to TRBJ2-7; D uncertain. CDR1 and CDR2 from the germline V gene are LNHDA and SQIVND (reference sequence). The CDR3 loop spans 14 amino acids. V was shortened by 1 base and J by 6 bases, with 13 bases between the two germline ends. For the CDR3, the DNA is TGTGCCAGTAGTATAGGGTACGGGTCCCGCGAGCAGTACTTC. Its protein is CASSIGYGSREQYF.

The chain recombines TRBV5-1 with TRBJ1-1, with D possibly matching TRBD1 (5 bases). Per the germline V gene, CDR1 is SGHRS and CDR2 is YFSETQ. The CDR3 covers 13 residues. V was shortened by 4 bases and J by 11 bases, with 18 bases between the two germline ends. The CDR3 loop is CASSPQVAGLAFF. Here the CDR3 DNA reads TGCGCCAGCAGCCCCCAAGTTGCGGGGCTGGCTTTCTTT.

The V gene is TRBV5-6, the J gene TRBJ2-5; 11 bases agree with TRBD2. The CDR3 is made up of 15 amino acids. The ends lost 3 bases at V and 1 base at J; junction bases unmatched: 2. CDR1 is SGHDT and CDR2 is YYEEEE in the germline V gene. The CDR3 here is CASSSTSGTQETQYF. CDR3 bases: TGTGCCAGCAGCTCGACTAGCGGGACCCAAGAGACCCAGTACTTC.

Details on this clone: At one of its ends the junction is not consistent with the germline gene, which may arise from a read error. This sequence joins TRBV7-7 and TRBJ2-3; 7 bases agree with TRBD1. CDR3 length: 14 residues. CDR1 is SSHAT, CDR2 FNYEAQ, per germline (reference sequence). The CDR3 nucleotides read TGTGCTAGCAGCTTAGGACAGGCAACAGATACGCAGTATTTT. Translated: CASSLGQATDTQYF.

CDR3 DNA: TGTGCCATCAGTGACCGGGCGGGAACGGGAGGCTACACCTTC. Residues: CAISDRAGTGGYTF. The chain uses TRBV10-3 and TRBJ1-2; no firm D call. The CDR3 has 14 amino acids. CDR1 ENHRY and CDR2 SYGVKD come from the germline V gene. The ends were cut back, 3 bases at V and 8 bases at J, with 16 bases in the middle.

V usage is TRBV6-1 and J usage is TRBJ1-5; D ambiguous. This CDR3 is 15 amino acids long. V was trimmed by 4 bases and J by 3 bases, leaving 13 bases between them. Germline lookup yields CDR1 MNHNS and CDR2 SASEGT. CDR3 nucleotides: TGTGCCAGCAGTGTACTCGCGGATGCCAATCAGCCCCAGCATTTT. Its translation is CASSVLADANQPQHF.

J is TRBJ1-1 and V is TRBV4-1; no clear D. V was clipped by 0 bases and J by 10 bases, with 15 bases between them. The CDR3 contains 14 residues. CDR1 is MGHRA, CDR2 YSYEKL, per germline. This CDR3 is CASSQEIDRLGAFF. CDR3 DNA: TGCGCCAGCAGCCAAGAGATAGATCGTCTGGGAGCTTTCTTT.

The gene calls are TRBV7-2 and TRBJ2-2, with D maybe TRBD1 (6 bases). The length of the CDR3 is 15 residues. From germline, CDR1 is SGHTA and CDR2 FQGNSA. V lost 8 bases and J 7 bases, leaving 20 bases between the germline ends. As DNA, the CDR3 is TGTGCCAGCCGGGACAAAACAGGGATCGTCGGGGAGCTGTTTTTT. It is translated as CASRDKTGIVGELFF.

The rearrangement uses TRBV18 and TRBJ2-7, with no clear D. This CDR3 has 14 amino acids. Per germline, CDR1 KGHSH and CDR2 LQKENI. V dropped 2 bases and J dropped 5 bases, with 13 bases sitting between them. CDR3 loop: CASSPREWVNEQYF. The CDR3 nucleotides read TGTGCCAGCTCACCAAGGGAATGGGTCAACGAGCAGTACTTC.

The chain has TRBV5-4 and TRBJ2-7; 11 bases match TRBD1. In germline, CDR1 is SGHNT, CDR2 YYREEE (reference sequence). This CDR3 has 15 amino acids. With 1 base clipped from V and 5 bases from J, the junction kept 5 bases outside the gene matches. The CDR3 DNA sequence: TGTGCCAGCAGCTTGCCGGACAGGGGGCGACACGAGCAGTACTTC. Translation: CASSLPDRGRHEQYF.

This clone was counted a few times. The chain employs TRBV6-5 and TRBJ1-4, with TRBD1 identical over 8 bases. CDR3 size: 15 residues. J gave up 7 bases and V 0 bases, and 4 bases lay outside the gene matches. Germline V gene data show CDR1 as MNHEY and CDR2 as SVGAGI. In DNA form, the CDR3 reads TGTGCCAGCAGTTACTCGGGCAGGGGGCCTGAAAAACTGTTTTTT. Encoded protein: CASSYSGRGPEKLFF.

This chain connects TRBV6-1 to TRBJ2-1; tentatively, D is TRBD2 (6 bases). CDR3 size: 15 residues. Trimming took off 1 base at V and 8 bases at J, with 15 bases between the two ends. The germline gives CDR1 MNHNS, CDR2 SASEGT. As DNA, the CDR3 is TGTGCCAGCAGTGAAGTGGCGGGAAGGATAGATGAGCAGTTCTTC. This sequence encodes CASSEVAGRIDEQFF.

The rearrangement uses TRBV28 and TRBJ2-4; 7 bases agree with TRBD2. Per germline, CDR1 MDHEN and CDR2 SYDVKM. Trimming took 2 bases from V and 1 from J; bases not matched to a gene: 17. This CDR3 contains 20 residues. Written as DNA, the CDR3 is TGTGCCAGCAGTTTAGCTTTGGAGCGGGACGGGTGGGCGGCCAAAAACATTCAGTACTTC. Translated, it gives CASSLALERDGWAAKNIQYF. Supplemented by reference TRBV28 and TRBJ2-4, the full variable domain reads DVKVTQSSRYLVKRTGEKVFLECVQDMDHENMFWYRQDPGLGLRLIYFSYDVKMKEKGDIPEGYSVSREKKERFSLILESASTNQTSMYLCASSLALERDGWAAKNIQYFGAGTRLSVL.

The rearrangement links TRBV15 to TRBJ2-5; D possibly corresponds to TRBD2 (5 bases). Trimming cost V 5 bases and J 2 bases, with 15 bases left between them. CDR3 length equals 15 residues. From germline, CDR1 is LNHNV and CDR2 YYDKDF (reference sequence). CDR3: CATSADGLRQETQYF. CDR3 bases: TGTGCCACCAGCGCGGACGGACTGAGGCAAGAGACCCAGTACTTC. The full variable domain, rest sourced from reference TRBV15 and TRBJ2-5, is DAMVIQNPRYQVTQFGKPVTLSCSQTLNHNVMYWYQQKSSQAPKLLFHYYDKDFNNEADTPDNFQSRRPNTSFCFLDIRSPGLGDTAMYLCATSADGLRQETQYFGPGTRLLVL.

V usage is TRBV6-1 and J usage is TRBJ1-4, with a tentative D call TRBD1 (6 bases). The CDR3 contains 16 residues. CDR1 is MNHNS and CDR2 is SASEGT in the germline V gene. V was shortened by 0 bases and J by 8 bases, with 16 bases between the two germline ends. The CDR3: CASSEAFSGGWEKLFF. CDR3 sequence (DNA): TGTGCCAGCAGTGAAGCATTCAGCGGGGGCTGGGAAAAACTGTTTTTT.

This clone was picked up a small number of times. The V call is TRBV6-1, the J call TRBJ1-6; unclear D gene. Germline CDR1 and CDR2: MNHNS and SASEGT. There are 12 residues in the CDR3. Trimming removed 2 bases at V and 15 bases at J, with 11 bases between. CDR3 loop: CASSERAGLLHF. CDR3 DNA: TGTGCCAGCAGTGAAAGGGCCGGCCTCCTCCACTTT.

The rearrangement joins TRBV11-2 to TRBJ2-2; D uncertain. This CDR3 is built from 16 residues. Germline CDR1 SGHAT, CDR2 FQNNGV. V lost 4 bases, J lost 6 bases, and 18 bases lay in between. The DNA of the CDR3 is TGTGCCAGCAGCTCTTCCCACGGGTCCCCCGCCGGGGAGCTGTTTTTT. It encodes CASSSSHGSPAGELFF.

With respect to this clone: This sample also contains other DNA sequences that code for the same CDR3. J is TRBJ2-1 and V is TRBV27; D gene uncertain. V lost 6 bases, J lost 2 bases, and 8 bases lay in between. This CDR3 comprises 13 residues. CDR1 and CDR2 from the germline V gene are MNHEY and SMNVEV (reference sequence). As DNA, the CDR3 is TGTGCCAGCAGATCCACAGCCTACAATGAGCAGTTCTTC. It encodes CASRSTAYNEQFF.

This chain joins TRBV27 and TRBJ1-2, with a weak D call TRBD1 (5 bases). Trimming shortened V by 0 bases and J by 2 bases, and 13 bases separated the two germline ends. CDR3 length: 16 amino acids. In germline, CDR1 is MNHEY, CDR2 SMNVEV (reference sequence). The chain's CDR3 is CASSLSPRRGNYGYTF. The CDR3 bases are TGTGCCAGCAGTTTATCTCCTCGGAGGGGCAACTATGGCTACACCTTC.

The rearrangement links TRBV25-1 to TRBJ2-7, with D perhaps matching TRBD1 (6 bases). Per germline, CDR1 MGHDK and CDR2 SYGVNS. The CDR3 runs to 13 residues. Trimming took 7 bases from V and 4 from J, leaving 14 bases between them. The CDR3 is CASTKQGFYEQYF. Here the CDR3 DNA reads TGTGCCAGCACGAAACAGGGTTTTTACGAGCAGTACTTC.

The chain has TRBV2 and TRBJ2-1, with 8 bases identical to TRBD1. Germline V gene sequence: CDR1 SNHLY, CDR2 FYNNEI. The length of the CDR3 is 15 residues. Trimming took 5 bases from V and 1 from J; bases not matched to a gene: 4. For the CDR3, the DNA is TGTGCCAGCAGTTTCAGGGGGCTGTCCTACAATGAGCAGTTCTTC. Its protein product is CASSFRGLSYNEQFF.

The rearrangement uses TRBV27 and TRBJ1-6, with D perhaps matching TRBD1 (5 bases). The CDR3 spans 20 residues. CDR1 and CDR2 from the germline V gene are MNHEY and SMNVEV (reference sequence). V was clipped by 5 bases and J by 0 bases, with 23 bases between them. CDR3 loop: CASSLTHQGTGSSYNSPLHF. As DNA, the CDR3 is TGTGCCAGCAGTCTGACCCACCAGGGTACGGGAAGCTCCTATAATTCACCCCTCCACTTT.

CDR3 protein: CASSLVLAGAGTDTQYF. Here the CDR3 DNA reads TGTGCCAGCAGCTTGGTGCTAGCGGGGGCCGGCACAGATACGCAGTATTTT. This chain uses TRBV5-4 with TRBJ2-3, with TRBD2 matching 10 bases. The V gene's germline CDR1 is SGHNT and CDR2 YYREEE (reference sequence). The J segment lost 1 base and the V segment lost 0 bases, leaving 5 bases of the junction unmatched. The CDR3 runs to 17 residues. Drawing the rest from reference TRBV5-4 and TRBJ2-3, the complete variable domain is ETGVTQSPTHLIKTRGQQVTLRCSSQSGHNTVSWYQQALGQGPQFIFQYYREEENGRGNFPPRFSGLQFPNYSSELNVNALELDDSALYLCASSLVLAGAGTDTQYFGPGTRLTVL.

The J gene is TRBJ1-5, the V gene TRBV11-2; D unclear. Germline CDR1 is SGHAT and CDR2 is FQNNGV. This CDR3 contains 12 residues. Trimming removed 5 bases from V and 1 base from J, with 3 bases in between. The CDR3 DNA is TGTGCCAGCAGCCAAAGCAATCAGCCCCAGCATTTT. This gives the protein CASSQSNQPQHF.

The V and J genes are TRBV7-3 and TRBJ1-2; 9 nucleotides align to TRBD1. Trimming at V came to 5 bases and at J to 5 bases, leaving 3 bases not matched to a gene. The CDR3 contains 13 residues. Germline CDR1 is SGHTA and CDR2 is FQGTGA. The CDR3 loop reads CASSHDRGYGYTF. CDR3 bases: TGTGCCAGCAGCCATGACAGGGGGTATGGCTACACCTTC.